The present T cell receptor beta chain was sequenced within a study of beta chain features in type 1 diabetes. With 6 bases removed from V and 11 bases from J, the gap between germline ends came to 13 bases. The CDR3 consists of 11 residues. Looked up from germline, CDR1 is MNHNY and CDR2 is SVGAGI (reference sequence). Study-wide findings and caveats: Patients with Type 1 diabetes showed moderately but significantly shorter TCRB CDR3s in all four CD4+ subsets. Among patients, naive, central memory and Treg TCRB repertoires appeared more similar than among healthy donors. For patients and controls alike, PCR might favor shorter templates to the same degree.

This clone showed up just a few times. Its matching antigen is unknown. Isolated RNA was reverse transcribed in full, so expressed TCRB transcripts were sequenced. The data were produced by immunoSEQ multiplex PCR, yet TCRdb's version contains in-frame clones alone and is incomplete. The data show about 180,000 clones, with about 7.9% seen just once and under 0.55% held by the top ten. Each donor gave one heparinised blood draw averaging approximately 120 mL. Sequencing was done on a sample of central memory CD4+ T cells from blood. The chain joins TRBV6-6 to TRBJ1-1; D remains ambiguous. This receptor was taken from a man between 18 and 35 years old with type 1 diabetes. This chain's CDR3 is CASRVEAIAFF. CDR3 in DNA: TGTGCCAGCAGGGTCGAGGCGATTGCTTTCTTT.